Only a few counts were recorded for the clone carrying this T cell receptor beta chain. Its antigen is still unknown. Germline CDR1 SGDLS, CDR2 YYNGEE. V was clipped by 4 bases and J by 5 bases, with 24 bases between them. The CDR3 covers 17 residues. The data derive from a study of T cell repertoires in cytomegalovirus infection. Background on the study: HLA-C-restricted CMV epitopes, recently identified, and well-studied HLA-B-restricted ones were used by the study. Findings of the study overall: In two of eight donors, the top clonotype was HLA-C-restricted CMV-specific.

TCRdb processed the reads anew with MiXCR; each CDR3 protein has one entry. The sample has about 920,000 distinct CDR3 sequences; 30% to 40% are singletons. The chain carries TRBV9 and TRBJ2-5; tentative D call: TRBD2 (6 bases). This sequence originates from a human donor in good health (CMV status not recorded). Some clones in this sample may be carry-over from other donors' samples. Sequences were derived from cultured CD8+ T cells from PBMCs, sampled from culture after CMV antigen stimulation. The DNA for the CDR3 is TGTGCCAGCAGCCACCGAGCCAACGCGGGGCCTCTGGAGACCCAGTACTTC. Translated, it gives CASSHRANAGPLETQYF.